This T cell receptor beta chain is drawn from a study of shared clonotypes between healthy human individuals. Assay execution proceeded at the deep level. Authors' methods: Junction-only immunoSEQ sequences carried no quality scores, so filtering differed. TCRdb's copy holds only in-frame clones and misses some; the assay was immunoSEQ multiplex PCR. V and J calls and clone size are copied from that table; D and trimming were computed from the DNA. Among about 2.5 million clones listed, around 93% were seen once. The CDR3 consists of 14 residues. Looked up from germline, CDR1 is KGHSH and CDR2 is LQKENI. V was shortened by 1 base and J by 5 bases, with 8 bases between the two germline ends.

This chain links TRBV18 with TRBJ2-2; weak D call: TRBD1 (6 bases). This clonotype was sampled from a man between 18 and 29 years old in good health. Some clones in this sample may be carry-over from other donors' samples. Sequencing was carried out using naive CD4+ T cells from PBMCs. Stated subset: CD45RA+ positively selected. The CDR3 region is CASSPLGATGELFF. Written as DNA, the CDR3 is TGTGCCAGCTCACCACTGGGGGCAACCGGGGAGCTGTTTTTT.